This T cell receptor (beta chain) derives from a study of radiation and T cells in renal cell carcinoma. For the study at large: Nephrectomy followed 15 Gy stereotactic body radiation by 4 weeks. Points from the study as a whole: Top tumor clonotypes rose in blood 2 weeks post-radiation, then contracted.

The repertoire was sequenced with immunoSEQ multiplex PCR; TCRdb's copy has only in-frame clones and lacks some. The repertoire holds about 130,000 clones, with 70% to 90% as singletons. The CDR3 sequence is 9 residues long. A note on this clone: The target antigen is unknown.

The time point is: baseline pretreatment blood. The treatment here: 15 Gy SBRT to primary tumor, nephrectomy 4 weeks later. After SBRT, blood was collected at 2 and 4 weeks, plus baseline. This sequence originates from a woman between 50 and 59 years old with renal cell carcinoma. The chain is built from TRBV21-1 and TRBJ1-2. TRBV21-1 is a pseudogene segment. The material sequenced was blood, taken from a patient whose treatment included radiotherapy and nephrectomy. The CDR3 loop is CASSKGGPF. The CDR3, as DNA: TGTGCCAGCAGCAAAGGGGGACCCTTC.